This T cell receptor (beta chain) is from a study of identical twins. Trimming at V came to 2 bases and at J to 0 bases, leaving 3 bases not matched to a gene. Germline V gene sequence: CDR1 SGHRS, CDR2 YFSETQ. This CDR3 is built from 16 residues. Via MiXCR, TCRdb re-called the 5' RACE reads, giving one row per CDR3 protein. Of 350,000 to 450,000 distinct CDR3 sequences listed, 15% to 20% are singletons. This clonotype was observed at least ten times. Its specificity is not known. Study results and limitations: Cross-sectional statistics, not tracking of the same donors, supported the conclusions. Models underestimated TCR alpha sharing (out-of-frame) in monozygotic twins. Beta clonotypes that were abundant in cord blood contained fewer insertions, a pattern absent from memory repertoires.

The origin of this receptor is a man in his fifties or sixties in good health. The chain couples TRBV5-1 to TRBJ1-4; 8 bases map to TRBD1. What was sequenced was naive T cells sorted from blood. The CDR3 bases are TGCGCCAGCAGCTTCGGGACAGGAACAACTAATGAAAAACTGTTTTTT. Protein product: CASSFGTGTTNEKLFF.